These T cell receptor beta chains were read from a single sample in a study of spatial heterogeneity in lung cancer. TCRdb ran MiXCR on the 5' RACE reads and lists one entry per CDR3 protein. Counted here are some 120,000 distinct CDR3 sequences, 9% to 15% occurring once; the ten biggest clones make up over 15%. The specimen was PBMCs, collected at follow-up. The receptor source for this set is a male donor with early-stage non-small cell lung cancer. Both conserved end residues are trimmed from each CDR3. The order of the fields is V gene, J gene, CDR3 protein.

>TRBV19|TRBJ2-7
ASSRTDSSYEQY
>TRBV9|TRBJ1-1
ASSVKGGTEAF
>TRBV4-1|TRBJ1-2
ASSYFGGRNGYT
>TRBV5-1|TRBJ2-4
ASSLAAGLDAKQY
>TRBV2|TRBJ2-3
SFAGGRRDTQY
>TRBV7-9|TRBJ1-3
ASSLNRASGNTIY
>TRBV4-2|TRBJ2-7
ASSQEGARDEQY
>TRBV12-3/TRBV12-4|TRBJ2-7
ASSFLDRSHEQY
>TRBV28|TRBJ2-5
ASTRTGTGRETQY
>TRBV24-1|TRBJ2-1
ATSVGRDNEQF
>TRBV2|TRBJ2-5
ASDALRTGEETQY
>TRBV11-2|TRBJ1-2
ASSSGTPSLYGYT
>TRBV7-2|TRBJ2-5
ASSYRWGQETQY
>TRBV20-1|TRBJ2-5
SARYEETQY
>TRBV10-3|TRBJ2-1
AMVSSGDNEQF
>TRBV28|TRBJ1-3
ASSLSTGTGNTIY
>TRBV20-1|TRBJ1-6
SARDQTAGYNSPLH
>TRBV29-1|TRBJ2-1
SVEDRGTTGRGVF
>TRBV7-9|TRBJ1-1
ASSLQGIGKTEAF
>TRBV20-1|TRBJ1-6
SARTGGNSPLH
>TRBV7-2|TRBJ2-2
ATPEGGGRAGELF
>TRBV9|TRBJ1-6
ASSRVEGSPLH
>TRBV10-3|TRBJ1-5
AISERAGVGNQPQH
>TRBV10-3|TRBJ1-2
AIMAGGAYGYT
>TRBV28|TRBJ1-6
ASSQRFGNGSPLH
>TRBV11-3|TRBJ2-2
ASSRAGTSNTGELF
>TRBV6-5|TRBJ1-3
ASSTNSGNTIY
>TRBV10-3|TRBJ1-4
AISDSREKLF
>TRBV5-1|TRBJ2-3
ASSFGTSTDTQY
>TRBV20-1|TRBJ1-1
SASGPTGGGTEAF
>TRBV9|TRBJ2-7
ASSVQGGYEQY
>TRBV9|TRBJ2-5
ASSVAPRLEETQY
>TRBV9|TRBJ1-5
ASSADDLTPQH
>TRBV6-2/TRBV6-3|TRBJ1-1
ASSYGTGNTEAF
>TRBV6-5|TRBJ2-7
ASSYSPGLSYEQY
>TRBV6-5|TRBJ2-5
ASSAADGLTQY
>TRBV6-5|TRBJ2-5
ASSYTGYETQY
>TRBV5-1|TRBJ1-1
ASSLESPAGTEAF
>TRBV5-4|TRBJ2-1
ASSLGGISYNEQF
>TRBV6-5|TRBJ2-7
ASSYSVTGVYGQY
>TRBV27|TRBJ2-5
ASSSGGKTQY
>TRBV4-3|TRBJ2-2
ASSQELHTGELF
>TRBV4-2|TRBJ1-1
ASSQGSGGAGMNTEAF
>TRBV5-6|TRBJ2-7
ASSLVAYEQY
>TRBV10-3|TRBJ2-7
AISEVTGGLDEQY
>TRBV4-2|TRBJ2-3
ASSQGISGARDTQY
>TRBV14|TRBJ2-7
ASSQFLGGEQY
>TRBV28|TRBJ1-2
ASSEGQGAQRYGYT
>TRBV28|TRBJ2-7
ASSLEGTHYEQY